This T cell receptor beta chain stems from a study of early T cells in non-severe SARS-CoV-2 infection. Study details: Investigators sequenced bulk RNA drawn from unsorted whole blood, and chains remained unpaired.

The CDR3 is made up of 13 amino acids. The germline V and J ends were trimmed by 3 bases and 1 base, with 6 bases remaining between them. Looked up from germline, CDR1 is KGHSH and CDR2 is LQKENI. General study results and limits: Using VDJdb, the matching emphasized anti-spike CD8 responses while missing private and CD4 specificities.

In this sample, this clonotype turned up many times. Antigen: not known. Researchers attached unique molecular identifiers to individual cDNA molecules. TCRdb fed the 5' RACE reads into MiXCR, producing one record per CDR3 protein. The table has some 59,000 distinct CDR3 sequences, approximately 10% seen once. Sequenced sample: whole blood. The origin of this receptor is an adult who was a healthcare worker with PCR-confirmed SARS-CoV-2 infection or an uninfected control (not recorded which). This sequence joins TRBV18 and TRBJ1-1; D is ambiguous. The CDR3 spells CASSPIENTEAFF. As DNA, the CDR3 is TGTGCCAGCTCACCCATCGAGAACACTGAAGCTTTCTTT.